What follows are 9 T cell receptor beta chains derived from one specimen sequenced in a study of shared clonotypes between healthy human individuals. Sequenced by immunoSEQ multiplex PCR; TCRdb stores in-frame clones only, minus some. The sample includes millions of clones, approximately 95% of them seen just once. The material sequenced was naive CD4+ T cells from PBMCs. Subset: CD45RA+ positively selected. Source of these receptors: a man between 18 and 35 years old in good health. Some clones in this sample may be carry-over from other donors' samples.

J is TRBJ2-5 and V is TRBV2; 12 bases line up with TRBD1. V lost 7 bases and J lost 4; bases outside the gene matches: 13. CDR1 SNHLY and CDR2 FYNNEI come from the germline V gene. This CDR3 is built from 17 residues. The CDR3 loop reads CASTREGLGQGAETQYF. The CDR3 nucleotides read TGTGCCAGCACCCGAGAGGGGCTGGGACAGGGGGCAGAGACCCAGTACTTC. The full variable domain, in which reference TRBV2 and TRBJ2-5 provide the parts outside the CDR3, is EPEVTQTPSHQVTQMGQEVILRCVPISNHLYFYWYRQILGQKVEFLVSFYNNEISEKSEIFDDQFSVERPDGSNFTLKIRSTKLEDSAMYFCASTREGLGQGAETQYFGPGTRLLVL.

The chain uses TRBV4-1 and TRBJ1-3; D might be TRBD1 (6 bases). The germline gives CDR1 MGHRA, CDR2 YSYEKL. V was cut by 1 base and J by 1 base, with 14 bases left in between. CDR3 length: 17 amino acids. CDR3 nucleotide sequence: TGCGCCAGCAGCCAAGGGGGAAACAGGGCTTCTGGAAACACCATATATTTT. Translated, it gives CASSQGGNRASGNTIYF.

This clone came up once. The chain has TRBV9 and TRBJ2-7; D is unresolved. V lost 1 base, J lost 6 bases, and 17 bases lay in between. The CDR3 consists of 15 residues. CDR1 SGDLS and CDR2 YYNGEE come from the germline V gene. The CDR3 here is CASSVTMAPQGEQYF. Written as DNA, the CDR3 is TGTGCCAGCAGCGTAACTATGGCCCCCCAAGGCGAGCAGTACTTC. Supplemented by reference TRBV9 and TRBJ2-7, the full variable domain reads DSGVTQTPKHLITATGQRVTLRCSPRSGDLSVYWYQQSLDQGLQFLIQYYNGEERAKGNILERFSAQQFPDLHSELNLSSLELGDSALYFCASSVTMAPQGEQYFGPGTRLTVT.

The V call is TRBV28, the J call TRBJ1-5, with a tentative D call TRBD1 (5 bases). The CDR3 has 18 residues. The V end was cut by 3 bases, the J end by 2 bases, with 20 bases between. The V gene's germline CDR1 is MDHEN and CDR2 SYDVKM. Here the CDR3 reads CASSFIAQGGFGNQPQHF. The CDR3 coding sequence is TGTGCCAGCAGTTTTATCGCTCAGGGAGGATTTGGCAATCAGCCCCAGCATTTT. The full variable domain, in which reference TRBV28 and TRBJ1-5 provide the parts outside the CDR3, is DVKVTQSSRYLVKRTGEKVFLECVQDMDHENMFWYRQDPGLGLRLIYFSYDVKMKEKGDIPEGYSVSREKKERFSLILESASTNQTSMYLCASSFIAQGGFGNQPQHFGDGTRLSIL.

This CDR3 is CASSIFRDTHNEQFF. Here the CDR3 DNA reads TGTGCCAGTAGTATATTTCGGGACACCCACAATGAGCAGTTCTTC. The V gene is TRBV19, the J gene TRBJ2-1, with a weak D call TRBD1 (6 bases). Germline V lookup: CDR1 LNHDA, CDR2 SQIVND (reference sequence). This CDR3 contains 15 residues. V was cut by 2 bases and J by 5 bases, with 13 bases left in between.

CDR3 protein: CASSLGGRLYGYTF. The CDR3 DNA sequence: TGTGCCAGCAGTTTGGGGGGACGGCTCTATGGCTACACCTTC. V is TRBV28 and J is TRBJ1-2; D is possibly TRBD1 (5 bases). CDR3 length: 14 amino acids. In germline, CDR1 is MDHEN, CDR2 SYDVKM. V was shortened by 3 bases and J by 4 bases, with 12 bases between the two germline ends.

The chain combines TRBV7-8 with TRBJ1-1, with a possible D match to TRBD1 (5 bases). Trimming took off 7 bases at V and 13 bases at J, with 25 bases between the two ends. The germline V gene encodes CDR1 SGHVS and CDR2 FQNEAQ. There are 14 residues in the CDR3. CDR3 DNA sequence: TGTGCCAGCAACATTTTGGACACCGCCCTGGTCGGTTTCTTT. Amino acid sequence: CASNILDTALVGFF.

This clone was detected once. Written as DNA, the CDR3 is TGTGCCACCAGCTTCCGTACGATCTTAGGGTCCAATGAGCAGTTCTTC. Translating it yields CATSFRTILGSNEQFF. This chain links TRBV15 with TRBJ2-1; D gene uncertain. V was cut by 5 bases and J by 6 bases, with 20 bases left in between. The length of the CDR3 is 16 residues. Germline CDR1 reads LNHNV; CDR2 reads YYDKDF (reference sequence).

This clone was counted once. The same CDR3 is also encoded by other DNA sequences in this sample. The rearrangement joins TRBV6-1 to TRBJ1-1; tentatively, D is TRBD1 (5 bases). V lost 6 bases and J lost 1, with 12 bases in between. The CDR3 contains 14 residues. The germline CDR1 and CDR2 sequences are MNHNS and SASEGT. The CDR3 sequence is CASSERGTNTEAFF. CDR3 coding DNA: TGTGCCAGCAGCGAAAGAGGGACGAACACTGAAGCTTTCTTT.